The T cell receptor beta chain under discussion was sequenced for a study of T-cell reconstitution after alpha-beta-depleted transplantation in children. This clonotype was seen ten or more times. TCRbeta library preparation incorporated unique molecular identifiers. TCRdb recomputed calls from the PCR reads with MiXCR, one row per CDR3 protein. Of around 250,000 distinct CDR3 sequences detected, 9.9% appear once; the ten largest clones hold roughly 9.1%. This specimen consisted of PBMCs from the stem cell graft donor, obtained from the stem cell graft. This receptor was taken from a human donor who donated a stem cell graft to a child with SCID.

CDR3 nucleotides: TGCGCCAGCAGCGACGGGTCGGGCCAAGTCTTACCCGAAAATGAAAAACTGTTTTTT. Residues: CASSDGSGQVLPENEKLFF. V and J are TRBV5-1 and TRBJ1-4; D gene unclear. Germline-derived CDR1 and CDR2 are SGHRS and YFSETQ. This CDR3 is 19 amino acids long. The V end was cut by 4 bases, the J end by 5 bases, with 27 bases between.